This T cell receptor (beta chain) derives from a study of T cells in Graves' hyperthyroidism and ophthalmopathy (dated by TCRdb to 2018 to 2020). Broadly, across the study: Peripheral blood was sampled at the time of initial diagnosis, prior to any treatment. TCR V-J signatures able to tell the groups apart were searched for in a discovery cohort of 100 patients, of whom more than 40 had Graves' ophthalmopathy and roughly 57 had stable Graves' hyperthyroidism. Prospective prediction of ophthalmopathy was tested in an independent validation cohort consisting of some 20 hyperthyroidism patients and over 15 patients who later progressed to ophthalmopathy. For training and testing, the roughly 100 patients in the discovery cohort were randomly divided in a 7:3 ratio. The study also compared thyroid tissue and blood T-cell repertoires from more than 5 Graves' hyperthyroidism patients. After sampling, hyperthyroidism patients received methimazole starting at 30 mg daily, and ophthalmopathy patients received high-dose intravenous methylprednisolone. The paper describes TCR Vbeta CDR3 sequencing of 140 or so peripheral blood samples, made up of roughly 40 ophthalmopathy patients, more than 70 hyperthyroidism patients and about 17 progressor patients. Results the study describes overall, beyond this receptor: Ophthalmopathy was separated from stable hyperthyroidism by a 13 V-J signature model, with approximately 85% sensitivity and roughly 84% specificity obtained in cross-validation and 80%/75% obtained in testing. Most expanded thyroid clonotypes (frequency above 0.001) were also found in blood, which suggests that blood repertoires may mirror thyroid immune responses. During validation, the model predicted progression to ophthalmopathy a median of approximately six months ahead of onset, with around 71% sensitivity and roughly 72% specificity. No statistical method was used to fix the sample size in advance, and group allocation was not hidden from the investigators.

V gives up 6 bases and J gives up 2 bases, and the segment between their germline ends measures 8 bases. Spanning cysteine to phenylalanine, the CDR3 consists of 12 amino acids. CDR3 DNA is the only sequence kept; it has 36 bases, read in frame from the first base. Looking up the germline V gene yields CDR1 SNHLY and CDR2 FYNNEI. With respect to this clonotype: Its target antigen remains unknown. No much larger clonotype is one base removed from it; base qualities were not supplied.

Amplification of TCR beta CDR3 regions was carried out from RNA transcripts. For the first round of RT-PCR on the TCR CDR3, the HTBI primer set was used together with the Qiagen OneStep RT-PCR kit. A second multiplex PCR round built the libraries, followed by size selection and purification. Libraries were sequenced paired-end with 100 bp reads on an Illumina HiSeq2000. In the paper's pipeline: SOAPnuke was used to process the raw data, removing reads that contained adapters or uncalled bases, had a mean Phred below 15, or lacked an exact match to the constant primer or identifier. COPE v1.2.5 was used to merge high-quality paired reads, and clonotypes were defined as unique nucleotide sequences. MiTCR v1.1 was used to align the clonotypes against IMGT TRBV, TRBD and TRBJ reference segments. The analysis included only V-J combinations with a frequency above 0.0001, which together covered approximately 99% of the repertoires. The TCS score was defined as F50 (clonal expansion) divided by E x V (chaos), with BLOSUM62-based TCRdist calculated between CDR3 peptides within each V-J. Welch's t-statistics and random forest reduced around 520 V-J features to roughly 13, which were used in a naive Bayes classifier (R e1071). TCRdb reworked the public reads: Q25 trimming with fastp, MiXCR clone assembly, productive beta chains retained. Each entry is one CDR3 protein sequence, shown with its most common DNA and genes. TCRdb, not the authors, supplied the V and J calls. The sample table contains under 400,000 distinct CDR3 sequences; only one count was recorded for 13% to 15% of them. The ten biggest clones cover about 21% of the sample.

In the ophthalmopathy patients, disease was moderately to severely active, with a Clinical Activity Score of 3 or more, a NOSPECS grade of 4 or more, and a duration of less than 3 months. Patients with uncontrolled infections, other autoimmune diseases, pregnancy or lactation were excluded. Diagnoses relied on clinical symptoms, serum thyroxine and TRAb, thyroid ultrasound and orbital computed tomography. PBMCs were isolated from around 10 ml of fresh peripheral blood by Ficoll-Paque density gradient centrifugation. Trizol reagent was used to extract total RNA, and RNA quality was then checked on an Agilent 2100 Bioanalyzer.

This receptor was identified in a woman in her fifties or sixties with Graves' ophthalmopathy. Recombination connected TRBV2 to TRBJ2-7; a tentative D call is TRBD1 (5 bases match). Sequenced sample: blood. The CDR3 is CASSEQAYEQYF. The DNA sequence is TGTGCCAGCAGCGAACAGGCCTACGAGCAGTACTTC.